This T cell receptor beta chain was found in a study of cytomegalovirus exposure and HLA in healthy donors. The CDR3 is made up of 21 amino acids. CDR1 is LGHNA, CDR2 YNFKEQ, per germline. J was trimmed by 1 base and V by 4 bases; bases with no gene match: 16. Both 60 Vbeta primers and 13 Jbeta primers went into the PCR. The table came from immunoSEQ multiplex PCR; TCRdb's copy has only in-frame clones and leaves some out. The data show about 180,000 clones, with 80% seen just once and approximately 1.3% held by the top ten. General study results and limits: Later on, an analysis tied approximately 15,000 TCR beta sequences to HLA alleles at 0.05 false discovery rate. Listed as cytomegalovirus-associated were about 160 TCR beta chains. Researchers reported that a few CMV-associated chains were confirmed in vitro as CMV antigen-specific. Productive rates of about 87% or about 30% were seen for most TCR beta V segments in an earlier analysis.

A word on this clone: Its antigen is currently unknown.

The sequencing input was PBMCs. The rearrangement joins TRBV4-2 to TRBJ2-2; 12 bases align to TRBD1. The receptor was isolated from a girl between 10 and 17 years old in good health and CMV-seropositive. CDR3 residues: CASSPTRDRGQVIRNTGELFF. In nucleotides, the CDR3 is TGTGCCAGCAGCCCCACTCGGGACAGGGGGCAAGTAATACGGAACACCGGGGAGCTGTTTTTT.